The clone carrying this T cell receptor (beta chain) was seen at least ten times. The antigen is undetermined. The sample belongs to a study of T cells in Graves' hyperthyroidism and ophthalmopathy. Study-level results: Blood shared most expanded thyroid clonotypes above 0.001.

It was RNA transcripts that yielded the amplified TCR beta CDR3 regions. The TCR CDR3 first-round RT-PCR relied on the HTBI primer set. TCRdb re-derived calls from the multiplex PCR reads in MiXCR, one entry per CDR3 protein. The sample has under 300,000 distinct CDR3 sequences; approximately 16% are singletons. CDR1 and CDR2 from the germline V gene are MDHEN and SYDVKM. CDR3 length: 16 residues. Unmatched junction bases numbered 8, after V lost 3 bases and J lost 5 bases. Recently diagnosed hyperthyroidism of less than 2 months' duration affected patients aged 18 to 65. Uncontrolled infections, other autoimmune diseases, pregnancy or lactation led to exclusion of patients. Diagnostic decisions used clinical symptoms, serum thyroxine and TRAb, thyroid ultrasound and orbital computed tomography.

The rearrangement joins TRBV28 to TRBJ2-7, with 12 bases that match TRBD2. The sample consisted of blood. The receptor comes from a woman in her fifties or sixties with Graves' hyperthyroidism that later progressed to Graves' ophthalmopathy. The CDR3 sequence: CASSLYGTSGRNEQYF. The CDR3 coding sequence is TGTGCCAGCAGTTTGTACGGGACTAGCGGGCGGAACGAGCAGTACTTC. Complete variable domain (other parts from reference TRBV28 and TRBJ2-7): DVKVTQSSRYLVKRTGEKVFLECVQDMDHENMFWYRQDPGLGLRLIYFSYDVKMKEKGDIPEGYSVSREKKERFSLILESASTNQTSMYLCASSLYGTSGRNEQYFGPGTRLTVT.